This record looks at one T cell receptor (beta chain) sequence and its context. At one boundary the junction diverges from the germline segment, which might be a read error. This entry belongs to a study of T cell changes during pregnancy in multiple sclerosis. The data were produced by immunoSEQ multiplex PCR, yet TCRdb's version contains in-frame clones alone and is incomplete. Altogether under 45,000 clones are present, roughly 84% being singletons, with the ten largest covering under 5%. From germline, CDR1 is SSHAT and CDR2 FNYEAQ (reference sequence). The CDR3 has 13 residues. The genes are TRBV7-7 and TRBJ2-3; tentative D call: TRBD2 (5 bases). The sample consisted of CD8+ T cells from peripheral blood mononuclear cells, taken in the first trimester of pregnancy. This sequence originates from a female donor with multiple sclerosis, enrolled in a pregnancy study. This CDR3 is CASSRDTLGTQYF. The CDR3 DNA reads as TGTGCTAGCAGCCGGGATACCCTTGGGACGCAGTATTTT. Full variable domain (outside the CDR3, taken from reference TRBV7-7 and TRBJ2-3): GAGVSQSPRYKVTKRGQDVTLRCDPISSHATLYWYQQALGQGPEFLTYFNYEAQPDKSGLPSDRFSAERPEGSISTLTIQRTEQRDSAMYRCASSRDTLGTQYFGPGTRLTVL.